This entry lists 13 T cell receptor beta chains sequenced from one sample in a study of post-analysis software for immune sequencing data. The TCR beta cDNA libraries contained unique molecular identifiers. TCRdb used MiXCR to reprocess the PCR reads, holding one entry per CDR3 protein. This table has roughly 570,000 distinct CDR3 sequences, 34% appearing once. These TCRs' antigens remain unknown. Study-level results: Four or five TRBV segments occurring more often in patients than controls included TRBV5-6, TRBV5-1 and TRBV20-1.

The specimen was blood. Receptor source: a girl aged 2 to 17 with multiple sclerosis.

This sequence joins TRBV7-8 and TRBJ2-4; D is uncertain. Germline loops: CDR1 SGHVS, CDR2 FQNEAQ. V dropped 2 bases and J dropped 6 bases, with 20 bases sitting between them. The CDR3 has 17 amino acids. CDR3 region: CASSLFLSSGRVNIQYF. CDR3 in DNA: TGTGCCAGCAGCTTATTCCTCTCATCAGGTCGGGTAAACATTCAGTACTTC.

The V and J genes are TRBV11-2 and TRBJ2-5; TRBD1 aligns across 10 bases. The CDR3 spans 14 residues. V was pared by 5 bases and J by 11 bases, with 11 bases of the junction left unmatched. CDR1 is SGHAT and CDR2 is FQNNGV in the germline V gene. CDR3 in amino acids: CASSERQGAREQYF. The CDR3 nucleotides are TGTGCCAGCAGCGAGCGACAGGGGGCTCGGGAGCAGTACTTC.

This chain joins TRBV5-1 and TRBJ2-1; 13 bases map to TRBD2. The CDR3 covers 19 residues. The J segment lost 0 bases and the V segment lost 0 bases, leaving 6 bases of the junction unmatched. Germline-derived CDR1 and CDR2 are SGHRS and YFSETQ. The CDR3 loop is CASSLELTSGGSSYNEQFF. As DNA, the CDR3 is TGCGCCAGCAGCTTGGAGTTGACTAGCGGGGGGAGCTCCTACAATGAGCAGTTCTTC.

This chain uses TRBV10-3 with TRBJ1-1; possibly TRBD1 for D (5 bases). The CDR3 extends over 13 amino acids. Germline CDR1 ENHRY, CDR2 SYGVKD. V lost 6 bases and J lost 1, with 9 bases in between. The CDR3 region has the DNA TGTGCCATCAGAAAACAGGCGAACACTGAAGCTTTCTTT. Translating it yields CAIRKQANTEAFF.

CDR3: CASSPQRPGQGNYGYTF. In DNA form, the CDR3 reads TGTGCCAGCAGCCCCCAGAGGCCGGGACAGGGGAACTATGGCTACACCTTC. The chain uses TRBV12-3 or TRBV12-4 and TRBJ1-2; 10 bases are shared with TRBD1. Trimming at V came to 6 bases and at J to 2 bases, leaving 12 bases not matched to a gene. This CDR3 has 17 amino acids.

Sample share makes this clonotype medium-sized (0.01 to 0.1%). The J gene is TRBJ2-1, the V gene TRBV7-6, with TRBD2 matching over 7 bases. V lost 5 bases to trimming and J lost 4 bases; unmatched junction nucleotides: 8. Germline V gene lookup returns CDR1 SGHVS and CDR2 FNYEAQ. There are 15 residues in the CDR3. CDR3 in DNA: TGTGCCAGCAGCCCACCGCGGGGGACGTACAATGAGCAGTTCTTC. Translating it yields CASSPPRGTYNEQFF.

In this sample, this clonotype turned up a few times. This sequence joins TRBV11-2 and TRBJ2-3; 7 bases fit TRBD2. Unmatched junction bases numbered 4, after V lost 0 bases and J lost 1 base. CDR1 is SGHAT and CDR2 is FQNNGV in the germline V gene. The length of the CDR3 is 16 residues. As DNA, the CDR3 is TGTGCCAGCAGCTTAGAGCAGGGAGGGGGCACAGATACGCAGTATTTT. Residues: CASSLEQGGGTDTQYF.

The chain carries TRBV6-1 and TRBJ2-7; D perhaps matches TRBD2 (6 bases). The germline V and J ends were trimmed by 4 bases and 5 bases, with 21 bases remaining between them. Germline V CDR1 and CDR2: MNHNS, SASEGT. The CDR3 consists of 16 residues. CDR3 coding DNA: TGTGCCAGCAGTGCAGACCCCGGGACTCCTGCTAACGAGCAGTACTTC. Protein sequence: CASSADPGTPANEQYF.

The V and J genes are TRBV20-1 and TRBJ2-7, with TRBD2 matching 8 bases. Germline V gene sequence: CDR1 DFQATT, CDR2 SNEGSKA (reference sequence). With V trimmed by 5 bases and J by 11 bases, 11 bases remained unmatched. The length of the CDR3 is 12 residues. The CDR3 DNA reads as TGCAGTGCTGAGAGCGGGGGATCCCTCGAGTACTTC. Amino acid sequence: CSAESGGSLEYF.

In its sample, this clonotype was seen a few times. The chain combines TRBV7-9 with TRBJ2-3, with 10 bases matching TRBD1. Germline V lookup: CDR1 SEHNR, CDR2 FQNEAQ (reference sequence). The junction had 5 bases not matched to a gene; V was cut back by 5 bases and J by 3 bases. CDR3 size: 15 residues. The CDR3 coding sequence is TGTGCCAGCAGCAAGACAGGGGGCGTGACAGATACGCAGTATTTT. As protein: CASSKTGGVTDTQYF.

This chain joins TRBV5-5 and TRBJ2-4; the D gene could be TRBD1 or TRBD2 (6 bases each). TRBJ2-7 matches the DNA end more closely, so the J call is doubtful. CDR3 length: 13 residues. Germline values: CDR1 SGHKS, CDR2 YYEKEE (reference sequence). CDR3 loop: CASSYTGTYEQYF. The CDR3 DNA reads TGTGCCAGCAGCTATACAGGGACTTACGAGCAGTACTTC.

Note on this clonotype: A much larger clone differs by one base, so this may be a read error. Since no conserved phenylalanine or tryptophan closes the CDR3, a read error is the likely cause. The V call is TRBV29-1, the J call TRBJ2-3, with D maybe TRBD2 (5 bases). The CDR3 sequence is 15 residues long. V shed 4 bases and J shed 0 bases, with 14 bases lying between them. In germline, CDR1 is SQVTM, CDR2 ANQGSEA. CDR3 DNA: TGCAGCGTTGTCTGGGGAGAGTGGAGCACAGATACGCAGTATGTT. Its translation is CSVVWGEWSTDTQYV.

This clonotype was counted between two and nine times. V is TRBV18 and J is TRBJ2-1; tentatively, D is TRBD2 (6 bases). Germline loops: CDR1 KGHSH, CDR2 LQKENI. There are 16 residues in the CDR3. The ends were cut back, 2 bases at V and 0 bases at J, with 11 bases in the middle. CDR3 DNA: TGTGCCAGCTCACCAGGGCGGGGCGCCTCCTACAATGAGCAGTTCTTC. Translating gives CASSPGRGASYNEQFF.